Each of the 9 T cell receptor beta chains below was sequenced from the same sample in a study of Graves' ophthalmopathy and Graves' hyperthyroidism. Amplification targeted the TCR beta CDR3 regions, with RNA transcripts as the source material. Second-round multiplex PCR came after first-round RT-PCR with HTBI primers. TCRdb passed the multiplex PCR reads through MiXCR, listing each CDR3 protein once. The sample has more than 1,000,000 distinct CDR3 sequences, about two fifths seen once; the top ten hold over 8.5%. The specimen was peripheral blood or thyroid tissue (not recorded which). The receptors were gathered from an adult man with Graves' hyperthyroidism.

The chain joins TRBV5-1 to TRBJ2-2, with 8 positions matching TRBD2. Germline loops: CDR1 SGHRS, CDR2 YFSETQ. V shed 10 bases and J 4 bases; nucleotides not matched to a gene: 12. This CDR3 spans 15 amino acids. CDR3 residues: CASRETSASTGELFF. DNA of the CDR3: TGCGCCTCACGGGAGACTAGCGCTTCCACCGGGGAGCTGTTTTTT. The whole variable domain, remainder taken from reference TRBV5-1 and TRBJ2-2, is KAGVTQTPRYLIKTRGQQVTLSCSPISGHRSVSWYQQTPGQGLQFLFEYFSETQRNKGNFPGRFSGRQFSNSRSEMNVSTLELGDSALYLCASRETSASTGELFFGEGSRLTVL.

This clonotype was counted between two and nine times. The rearrangement links TRBV5-6 to TRBJ2-5; TRBD2 might be the D (6 bases). Trimming cost V 1 base and J 3 bases, with 13 bases left between them. Per germline, CDR1 SGHDT and CDR2 YYEEEE. CDR3 size: 15 residues. CDR3 coding DNA: TGTGCCAGCAGCTTGAGGGAGGAACTAAAAGAGACCCAGTACTTC. Its translation: CASSLREELKETQYF.

The chain has TRBV7-2 and TRBJ2-1; D remains unclear. The CDR3 totals 15 residues. V gave up 1 base and J gave up 8 bases, with 15 bases separating them. From germline, CDR1 is SGHTA and CDR2 FQGNSA. The CDR3 sequence: CASSLDFVAEDEQFF. CDR3 nucleotide sequence: TGTGCCAGCAGCTTAGACTTTGTAGCTGAGGATGAGCAGTTCTTC.

In its sample, this clonotype was seen a few times. The genes are TRBV28 and TRBJ1-2; D gene uncertain. V was cut by 6 bases and J by 0 bases, with 11 bases left in between. This CDR3 has 14 amino acids. The germline gives CDR1 MDHEN, CDR2 SYDVKM. The CDR3 nucleotides are TGTGCCAGCAGCCCCCCCGGAGCTAACTATGGCTACACCTTC. This translates into CASSPPGANYGYTF.

This clonotype was observed many times. This chain uses TRBV20-1 with TRBJ2-7; no reliable D call. Germline V gene sequence: CDR1 DFQATT, CDR2 SNEGSKA (reference sequence). Trimming removed 3 bases at V and 3 bases at J, with 15 bases between. The CDR3 covers 14 residues. The CDR3 bases are TGCAGTGCTAGTGGTGGTAGCCGGATCTACGAGCAGTACTTC. It specifies CSASGGSRIYEQYF.

Worth noting for this clonotype: Given the absence of the conserved phenylalanine or tryptophan at the CDR3 end, a read error is likely. J is TRBJ1-5 and V is TRBV10-3, with D possibly matching TRBD1 (6 bases). V was clipped by 8 bases and J by 5 bases, with 16 bases between them. Germline V gene data show CDR1 as ENHRY and CDR2 as SYGVKD. The CDR3 runs 14 residues. The chain's CDR3 is CAIGSTGMDQPQHL. For the CDR3, the DNA is TGTGCCATCGGATCAACAGGGATGGATCAGCCCCAGCATTTG.

This clonotype was observed at least ten times. The rearrangement links TRBV9 to TRBJ1-1, with TRBD1 as a possible D gene (6 bases). V lost 4 bases, J lost 5 bases, and 24 bases lay in between. Germline loops: CDR1 SGDLS, CDR2 YYNGEE. This CDR3 region has 17 residues. The CDR3 protein is CASSPRSRGYSQTEAFF. CDR3 in DNA: TGTGCCAGCAGCCCGAGGAGCAGGGGATATTCTCAAACTGAAGCTTTCTTT.

This clonotype occurred many times. This chain joins TRBV10-3 and TRBJ1-6, with unresolved D. Germline CDR1 ENHRY, CDR2 SYGVKD. V was shortened by 3 bases and J by 9 bases, with 18 bases between the two germline ends. CDR3 length: 16 residues. The CDR3 bases are TGTGCCATCAGTGAAACGGGAGCCCGTCCAGTTTCACCCCTCCACTTT. Its translation: CAISETGARPVSPLHF.

A remark on this clonotype: A much larger clone differs from this one at a single base, so this may be a read error. This chain connects TRBV7-9 to TRBJ1-1; possible D gene TRBD1, 6 bases. Trimming removed 4 bases from V and 6 bases from J, with 15 bases in between. The length of the CDR3 is 14 residues. CDR1 and CDR2 (germline): SEHNR, FQNEAQ (reference sequence). The CDR3 nucleotides are TGTGCCAGCAGCTCCGATACAGGGATGCCTGAAGCTTTCTTT. This codes for CASSSDTGMPEAFF.